The TCR beta chain described here comes from a study of radiation and T cells in renal cell carcinoma. The wider study: Nephrectomy followed 15 Gy stereotactic body radiation by 4 weeks.

This CDR3 is built from 16 residues. Germline V gene lookup returns CDR1 MGHRA and CDR2 YSYEKL. Trimming at V came to 2 bases and at J to 7 bases, leaving 11 bases not matched to a gene. Clones were read by immunoSEQ multiplex PCR, and TCRdb kept only the in-frame ones, dropping some. The sample lists approximately 120,000 clones; approximately 82% were seen once. Noted time point: baseline pretreatment blood. Treatment in this sample: 15 Gy SBRT to primary tumor, nephrectomy 4 weeks later. Radiation-treated patients gave blood at baseline, week 2 and week 4. Points from the study as a whole: From baseline, blood top tumor clonotypes peaked at 2 weeks post-radiation. Pretreatment tumor biopsies were lacking, so baseline clonotypes are unknown.

Notes on this clone: Its antigen is not known.

The sequence came from a woman aged 60-75 years with renal cell carcinoma. The J gene is TRBJ2-7, the V gene TRBV4-1; 10 bases map to TRBD1. The input for sequencing was blood, taken from a patient whose treatment included radiotherapy and nephrectomy. As DNA, the CDR3 is TGCGCCAGCAGCCAATGGTCGGACAGGGGGATAGGGGAGCAGTACTTC. It translates to CASSQWSDRGIGEQYF.